The 20 T cell receptor beta chains in this list originate from one sample, sequenced in a study of T-cell memory formation after mild COVID-19 (dated by TCRdb to the early 2020s). Library creation used 5' RACE. Sequencing instrument: Illumina NovaSeq 6000. TCRdb reworked the public reads: Q25 trimming with fastp, MiXCR clone assembly, productive beta chains retained. CDR3 protein duplicates are merged, each entry listing the most common genes and DNA. In this sample the table shows some 180,000 distinct CDR3 sequences, about a fifth of which occur a single time. Clones ranked in the top ten supply about 4% of the sample. Sequencing input: PBMCs or a T cell subset sorted from them (not recorded which). These receptors all stem from a young man who had mild COVID-19 (a few samples of this study predate the infection). The sample titles of this study are shuffled in the database, so cell type and time point are left out; the donor was told from shared clones.

This clonotype occurred many times. The chain combines TRBV3-1 with TRBJ1-3; D is ambiguous. This CDR3 is 16 amino acids long. In germline, CDR1 is LGHDT, CDR2 YNNKEL (reference sequence). V lost 4 bases to trimming and J lost 0 bases, with 13 bases between them. CDR3 nucleotides: TGTGCCAGCAGCCCGACCGGCTCGGGCTCTGGAAACACCATATATTTT. Protein sequence: CASSPTGSGSGNTIYF.

The chain links TRBV7-3 to TRBJ1-5; 9 bases fit TRBD1. The CDR3 sequence is 15 residues long. With 5 bases clipped from V and 1 base from J, the junction kept 3 bases outside the gene matches. Germline V gives CDR1 SGHTA, CDR2 FQGTGA. In DNA, the CDR3 is TGTGCCAGCAGCGGACAGGGGACGAGCAATCAGCCCCAGCATTTT. Its protein is CASSGQGTSNQPQHF.

The CDR3 protein is CASSYGAPSNSPLHF. CDR3 DNA sequence: TGTGCCAGCAGTTATGGAGCCCCCTCGAATTCACCCCTCCACTTT. This chain links TRBV6-5 with TRBJ1-6; no clear D. This CDR3 comprises 15 residues. The V gene's germline CDR1 is MNHEY and CDR2 SVGAGI. Between the trimmed V and J ends, which lost 3 bases and 7 bases, there was a span of 13 bases.

The chain recombines TRBV24-1 with TRBJ2-7; tentative D call: TRBD2 (5 bases). V was cut by 0 bases and J by 5 bases, with 10 bases left in between. In germline, CDR1 is KGHDR, CDR2 SFDVKD. The CDR3 has 14 amino acids. CDR3 sequence (DNA): TGTGCCACCAGTGATTTGTCCGGGGTCCACGAGCAGTACGTC. Amino acids: CATSDLSGVHEQYV.

This clonotype was picked up many times. The chain combines TRBV7-2 with TRBJ1-1; D is unclear. From germline, CDR1 is SGHTA and CDR2 FQGNSA. Between the trimmed V and J ends, which lost 6 bases and 3 bases, there was a span of 14 bases. This CDR3 has 14 amino acids. The CDR3 reads CASSSQLAYTEAFF. In DNA form, the CDR3 reads TGTGCCAGCAGTTCCCAACTTGCTTACACTGAAGCTTTCTTT.

The table lists this clonotype with many counts. Relative to the germline gene, one junction end is altered; a read error may explain this. The chain links TRBV12-3 or TRBV12-4 to TRBJ2-5; 7 nucleotides match TRBD1. The CDR3 has 17 amino acids. The CDR3 bases are TGTGCCAGCAGTTTAGTATCTAACCGGGACAGTCAAGAGGCCCAGTACTTC. This gives the protein CASSLVSNRDSQEAQYF.

V usage is TRBV28 and J usage is TRBJ2-3, with 15 bases matching TRBD2. CDR3 length: 18 residues. V lost 2 bases, J lost 5 bases, and 8 bases stayed unmatched. From germline, CDR1 is MDHEN and CDR2 SYDVKM. CDR3 in amino acids: CASSLRRTSGGAGDTQYF. DNA of the CDR3: TGTGCCAGCAGTTTACGCCGGACTAGCGGGGGGGCAGGAGATACGCAGTATTTT.

This rearrangement joins TRBV23-1 to TRBJ2-7; 7 bases are a match to TRBD1. TRBV23-1 is placed among ORFs of uncertain function. V was pared by 2 bases and J by 4 bases, with 2 bases of the junction left unmatched. The CDR3 contains 13 residues. The CDR3 nucleotides are TGCGCCAGCAGTCAAGGCAGGGGGTACGAGCAGTACGTC. Translation: CASSQGRGYEQYV.

V usage is TRBV7-9 and J usage is TRBJ1-1, with D tentatively TRBD1 (5 bases). V was pared by 8 bases and J by 6 bases, with 10 bases between. Germline V gene lookup returns CDR1 SEHNR and CDR2 FQNEAQ (reference sequence). The CDR3 runs 11 residues. DNA of the CDR3: TGTGCCAGCGGGGCGAGGTCTGAAGCTTTCTTT. Amino acids: CASGARSEAFF.

This clonotype was detected ten times or more. This chain uses TRBV7-2 with TRBJ1-2, with a weak D call TRBD1 (6 bases). The CDR3 runs to 13 residues. In germline, CDR1 is SGHTA, CDR2 FQGNSA. Deletions cut 5 bases from V and 4 bases from J, with 11 bases between. The CDR3 spells CASSTEGGYGYTF. The CDR3 DNA is TGTGCCAGCAGCACGGAAGGGGGCTATGGCTACACCTTC.

This clonotype was counted between two and nine times. J is TRBJ2-1 and V is TRBV20-1, with D unclear. In germline, CDR1 is DFQATT, CDR2 SNEGSKA (reference sequence). The CDR3 is 13 residues long. Trimming cost V 3 bases and J 6 bases, with 12 bases left between them. The CDR3 reads CSARNHGSNEQFF. The CDR3 region has the DNA TGCAGTGCTAGGAATCATGGGTCCAATGAGCAGTTCTTC.

CDR3 loop: CASRTSYEQYF. CDR3 DNA sequence: TGTGCCAGCAGGACTTCCTACGAGCAGTACTTC. The rearrangement uses TRBV6-5 and TRBJ2-7, with no clear D. The germline CDR1 and CDR2 sequences are MNHEY and SVGAGI. The CDR3 consists of 11 residues. V was cut by 6 bases and J by 1 base, with 4 bases left in between.

This clonotype was counted at least ten times. V is TRBV20-1 and J is TRBJ2-5; possible D gene TRBD2, 6 bases. Between the trimmed V and J ends, which lost 3 bases and 2 bases, there was a span of 13 bases. Germline CDR1 and CDR2: DFQATT and SNEGSKA (reference sequence). There are 14 residues in the CDR3. The CDR3, as DNA: TGCAGTGCTAGGGGGGGTGCCTTACAAGAGACCCAGTACTTC. Its translation: CSARGGALQETQYF.

The table lists this clonotype with many counts. The V and J genes are TRBV3-1 and TRBJ2-1; perhaps TRBD2 as D (6 bases). CDR3 size: 16 residues. V lost 3 bases, J lost 7 bases, and 19 bases lay in between. Germline V CDR1 and CDR2: LGHDT, YNNKEL (reference sequence). This CDR3 reads CASSQTPSVLGNEQFF. For the CDR3, the DNA is TGTGCCAGCAGCCAGACCCCTAGCGTACTTGGGAATGAGCAGTTCTTC.

This chain links TRBV6-6 with TRBJ1-1; D is uncertain. In germline, CDR1 is MNHNY, CDR2 SVGAGI (reference sequence). V lost 2 bases and J lost 5, with 6 bases in between. The CDR3 contains 12 residues. CDR3 sequence: CASSYGPTEAFF. The DNA for the CDR3 is TGTGCCAGCAGTTACGGGCCGACTGAAGCTTTCTTT.

This clonotype was detected ten times or more. The rearrangement uses TRBV5-5 and TRBJ1-5; D possibly corresponds to TRBD1 (5 bases). Germline-derived CDR1 and CDR2 are SGHKS and YYEKEE (reference sequence). This CDR3 comprises 15 residues. V was trimmed by 2 bases and J by 9 bases, leaving 18 bases between them. CDR3 loop: CASSLYRDSPRPQHF. The CDR3, as DNA: TGTGCCAGCAGCTTATACCGGGACTCCCCCAGGCCCCAGCATTTT.

This clonotype came up a few times. The chain links TRBV5-1 to TRBJ2-5; 10 bases are a match to TRBD2. Germline V CDR1 and CDR2: SGHRS, YFSETQ. Germline trimming cut 2 bases from V and 2 bases from J; bases unmatched to any gene: 6. The CDR3 covers 16 residues. In DNA, the CDR3 is TGCGCCAGCAGCTTTGCTAGCGGGGGCCCTCAAGAGACCCAGTACTTC. This encodes CASSFASGGPQETQYF.

This clonotype was observed a few times. The V gene is TRBV10-3, the J gene TRBJ2-3, with D uncertain. The V gene's germline CDR1 is ENHRY and CDR2 SYGVKD. V lost 5 bases, J lost 4 bases, and 7 bases lay in between. CDR3 size: 12 residues. In DNA, the CDR3 is TGTGCCATCAGTAACCTACCAGATACGCAGTATTTT. Encoded protein: CAISNLPDTQYF.

This clonotype was seen only a few times. The chain recombines TRBV7-2 with TRBJ2-5; D may be TRBD2 (5 bases). The CDR3 consists of 14 residues. CDR1 SGHTA and CDR2 FQGNSA come from the germline V gene. Deletions cut 1 base from V and 3 bases from J, with 9 bases between. CDR3 in amino acids: CASSLGAAEETQYF. The CDR3 nucleotides read TGTGCCAGCAGCTTAGGAGCGGCCGAAGAGACCCAGTACTTC.

This clonotype appeared many times. The genes are TRBV4-1 and TRBJ2-1; D ambiguous. Germline V gene sequence: CDR1 MGHRA, CDR2 YSYEKL. This CDR3 comprises 17 residues. Trimming stripped 7 bases from V and 4 bases from J, with 23 bases between. CDR3 DNA: TGCGCCAGCACTTTCCAGGTCGGTATGACGACGTACAATGAGCAGTTCTTC. Amino acid sequence: CASTFQVGMTTYNEQFF.